The clone carrying this T cell receptor beta chain was counted a few times. The CDR3 is 17 amino acids. Trimming cost V 4 bases and J 8 bases; bases outside gene matches: 15. Germline CDR1 is SGHRS and CDR2 is YFSETQ. These data come from a study of control samples from healthy donors and cancer patients. Some clones are missing from TCRdb's copy, which holds only in-frame ones; the method was immunoSEQ multiplex PCR. The sample lists around 90,000 clones, approximately 81% occurring once. The chain links TRBV5-1 to TRBJ1-5, with TRBD1 identical over 10 bases. Sample: blood. This receptor was taken from a woman aged 35 to 49 in good health. The CDR3, as DNA: TGCGCCAGCAGCCCGGGCGGGGGACAGGGGCCTTCGAAGCCCCAGCATTTT. Translation gives CASSPGGGQGPSKPQHF.